These 11 T cell receptor beta chains were sequenced from one sample in a study of blood T cell repertoires in COVID-19. Method: immunoSEQ multiplex PCR; TCRdb's copy keeps in-frame clones and lacks some. The table has roughly 250,000 clones, around nine tenths seen once. The sample comprised PBMCs or T cells enriched from blood (not recorded which). Every receptor here comes from a woman in her 50s who had recovered from COVID-19.

This clone was counted once. This chain uses TRBV28 with TRBJ1-1; weak D call: TRBD1 (6 bases). V gave up 3 bases and J gave up 4 bases, with 12 bases separating them. CDR1 and CDR2 from the germline V gene are MDHEN and SYDVKM. There are 14 residues in the CDR3. CDR3 loop: CASSFGGAGTEAFF. The CDR3, as DNA: TGTGCCAGCAGTTTTGGGGGCGCGGGCACTGAAGCTTTCTTT. The whole variable domain, filled in from reference TRBV28 and TRBJ1-1, reads DVKVTQSSRYLVKRTGEKVFLECVQDMDHENMFWYRQDPGLGLRLIYFSYDVKMKEKGDIPEGYSVSREKKERFSLILESASTNQTSMYLCASSFGGAGTEAFFGQGTRLTVV.

The chain links TRBV27 to TRBJ1-1, with D possibly matching TRBD1 (5 bases). Trimming shortened V by 2 bases and J by 1 base, and 23 bases separated the two germline ends. The germline V gene encodes CDR1 MNHEY and CDR2 SMNVEV (reference sequence). This CDR3 spans 19 amino acids. The CDR3 is CASSLVGLGAGIKNTEAFF. Written as DNA, the CDR3 is TGTGCCAGCAGTTTAGTCGGACTCGGGGCGGGGATTAAGAACACTGAAGCTTTCTTT.

This clone was seen only once. The DNA is left out, because the CDR3 cannot be placed on it with certainty; the CDR3 is given as TCRdb lists it. This chain uses TRBV7-2 with TRBJ2-7; the table calls TRBD2, which could not be checked here. CDR1 is SGHTA and CDR2 is FQGNSA in the germline V gene. The CDR3 is 14 amino acids long, termini counted. Here the CDR3 reads CASSFGPGLTEQYF.

The rearrangement uses TRBV11-2 and TRBJ1-2; D uncertain. V lost 5 bases and J 4 bases, leaving 11 bases between the germline ends. The germline gives CDR1 SGHAT, CDR2 FQNNGV. This CDR3 region has 13 residues. In DNA, the CDR3 is TGTGCCAGCAGCAGGATCCCGGGCTATGGCTACACCTTC. Translation: CASSRIPGYGYTF. The whole variable domain, remainder taken from reference TRBV11-2 and TRBJ1-2, is EAGVAQSPRYKIIEKRQSVAFWCNPISGHATLYWYQQILGQGPKLLIQFQNNGVVDDSQLPKDRFSAERLKGVDSTLKIQPAKLEDSAVYLCASSRIPGYGYTFGSGTRLTVV.

This clone showed up just once. This chain connects TRBV9 to TRBJ2-3; possibly TRBD2 for D (5 bases). This CDR3 comprises 14 residues. The V end was cut by 2 bases, the J end by 1 base, with 8 bases between. Germline assignment: CDR1 SGDLS and CDR2 YYNGEE. DNA for the CDR3: TGTGCCAGCAGCGTTCGGGGTGGCACAGATACGCAGTATTTT. This gives the protein CASSVRGGTDTQYF.

This clone has just one count. This chain uses TRBV28 with TRBJ1-5, with D uncertain. The germline CDR1 and CDR2 sequences are MDHEN and SYDVKM. The CDR3 sequence is 14 residues long. Between the trimmed V and J ends, which lost 4 bases and 0 bases, there was a span of 7 bases. The DNA of the CDR3 is TGTGCCAGCAGTTCTGACACTAGCAATCAGCCCCAGCATTTT. It yields the protein CASSSDTSNQPQHF.

The chain combines TRBV13 with TRBJ2-1; 7 nucleotides agree with TRBD2. With V trimmed by 4 bases and J by 10 bases, 1 base remained unmatched. The CDR3 contains 11 residues. The germline V gene has CDR1 PRHDT and CDR2 FYEKMQ (reference sequence). Written as DNA, the CDR3 is TGTGCCAGCAGCTCCGGGGGGGAGCAGTTCTTC. The encoded protein is CASSSGGEQFF. The variable domain in full, completed from reference TRBV13 and TRBJ2-1, reads AAGVIQSPRHLIKEKRETATLKCYPIPRHDTVYWYQQGPGQDPQFLISFYEKMQSDKGSIPDRFSAQQFSDYHSELNMSSLELGDSALYFCASSSGGEQFFGPGTRLTVL.

The CDR3 region has the DNA TGTGCCAGCAGCCAAAGGGAGTATGGCTACACCTTC. This translates into CASSQREYGYTF. The chain has TRBV6-2 or TRBV6-3 and TRBJ1-2; D is unclear. The V gene lost 6 bases and the J gene lost 5 bases, with 10 bases spanning the gap. This CDR3 contains 12 residues. Germline lookup yields CDR1 MNHEY and CDR2 SVGEGT.

The V gene is TRBV2, the J gene TRBJ2-3; TRBD2 aligns across 10 bases. CDR1 and CDR2 from the germline V gene are SNHLY and FYNNEI. V shed 8 bases and J 4 bases; nucleotides not matched to a gene: 9. CDR3 length equals 15 residues. For the CDR3, the DNA is TGTGCCAGCTCTGGGACAGCGGGAGGGGCAGATACGCAGTATTTT. This sequence encodes CASSGTAGGADTQYF. Based on the CDR3 plus reference TRBV2 and TRBJ2-3, the full variable domain is EPEVTQTPSHQVTQMGQEVILRCVPISNHLYFYWYRQILGQKVEFLVSFYNNEISEKSEIFDDQFSVERPDGSNFTLKIRSTKLEDSAMYFCASSGTAGGADTQYFGPGTRLTVL.

The V call is TRBV10-2, the J call TRBJ1-4; TRBD1 aligns across 7 bases. V lost 7 bases, J lost 8 bases, and 7 bases stayed unmatched. The germline V gene has CDR1 WSHSY and CDR2 SAAADI. The CDR3 extends over 13 amino acids. The CDR3 DNA follows: TGCGCCAGCACCCCGACAGGGTTGGAAAAACTGTTTTTT. Translated: CASTPTGLEKLFF.

The gene calls are TRBV4-3 and TRBJ1-2; perhaps TRBD1 as D (5 bases). The germline V and J ends were trimmed by 2 bases and 8 bases, with 15 bases remaining between them. The CDR3 is 14 residues long. Germline CDR1 reads LGHNA; CDR2 reads YSLEER. CDR3 loop: CASSQLQGAGGYTF. The CDR3 DNA reads TGCGCCAGCAGCCAACTCCAAGGGGCGGGAGGCTACACCTTC.